Following are 19 T cell receptor beta chains from one sample sequenced in a study of shared clonotypes between healthy human individuals. The method was immunoSEQ multiplex PCR; TCRdb's version includes in-frame clones alone and lacks a portion of them. The table includes 750,000 to 1,000,000 clones, about 92% detected once. The naive CD8 population came from CD45RO-negative cells selected for CCR7, without terminally differentiated effector memory CD45RA+ cells. The sequenced sample was naive CD8+ T cells sorted from blood. The receptors were sampled from a man younger than 40 in good health.

The chain couples TRBV28 to TRBJ2-7; a weak D match, TRBD2 (7 bases). CDR3 length equals 14 residues. The germline V gene encodes CDR1 MDHEN and CDR2 SYDVKM. The V end was cut by 5 bases, the J end by 4 bases, with 15 bases between. For the CDR3, the DNA is TGTGCCAGCAGTCCCGGGGGGCCCTTTTACGAGCAGTACTTC. Translated: CASSPGGPFYEQYF.

This chain connects TRBV6-5 to TRBJ1-2; D is ambiguous. The CDR3 contains 14 residues. Deletions cut 2 bases from V and 3 bases from J, with 10 bases between. The germline V gene has CDR1 MNHEY and CDR2 SVGAGI. The CDR3 nucleotides are TGTGCCAGCAGTTACAGAGGCGAGGACTATGGCTACACCTTC. Residues: CASSYRGEDYGYTF.

A single count supports this clone. V is TRBV29-1 and J is TRBJ2-7, with 7 positions matching TRBD1. Looked up from germline, CDR1 is SQVTM and CDR2 is ANQGSEA. The length of the CDR3 is 13 residues. V trimming: 5 bases; J trimming: 5 bases; junction bases outside the gene matches: 9. The CDR3 loop is CSVLLDRVHEQYF. In nucleotides, the CDR3 is TGCAGCGTTCTTCTTGACAGGGTTCACGAGCAGTACTTC.

This rearrangement joins TRBV5-1 to TRBJ2-3; D ambiguous. The CDR3 has 14 amino acids. The V and J ends lost 0 bases and 3 bases respectively, with 8 bases between them. Germline CDR1 reads SGHRS; CDR2 reads YFSETQ. The DNA of the CDR3 is TGCGCCAGCAGCTTGGCCGATCGGACAGATACGCAGTATTTT. Amino acids: CASSLADRTDTQYF.

The chain recombines TRBV27 with TRBJ2-3; D is perhaps TRBD1 (6 bases). CDR3 length: 14 amino acids. V dropped 5 bases and J dropped 1 base, with 10 bases sitting between them. The germline CDR1 and CDR2 sequences are MNHEY and SMNVEV (reference sequence). Written as DNA, the CDR3 is TGTGCCAGCAGTCCGACAGGAGGCACAGATACGCAGTATTTT. Protein sequence: CASSPTGGTDTQYF.

This chain uses TRBV18 with TRBJ2-3; the match to TRBD2 covers 8 bases. This CDR3 comprises 15 residues. Germline values: CDR1 KGHSH, CDR2 LQKENI. V lost 0 bases to trimming and J lost 1 base; unmatched junction nucleotides: 0. The CDR3 protein is CASSPPSGGTDTQYF. Written as DNA, the CDR3 is TGTGCCAGCTCACCACCTAGCGGGGGCACAGATACGCAGTATTTT.

The chain employs TRBV18 and TRBJ2-1; TRBD2 might be the D (5 bases). CDR1 KGHSH and CDR2 LQKENI come from the germline V gene. Trimming left V 3 bases short and J 3 bases short, with 12 bases between. The CDR3 runs to 15 residues. CDR3 DNA: TGTGCCAGCTCACCGGCACTAGAAGACTACAATGAGCAGTTCTTC. It is translated as CASSPALEDYNEQFF. The whole variable domain, remainder taken from reference TRBV18 and TRBJ2-1, is NAGVMQNPRHLVRRRGQEARLRCSPMKGHSHVYWYRQLPEEGLKFMVYLQKENIIDESGMPKERFSAEFPKEGPSILRIQQVVRGDSAAYFCASSPALEDYNEQFFGPGTRLTVL.

This clone was seen just once. V and J are TRBV4-1 and TRBJ2-5; D remains unclear. The CDR3 has 14 residues. Per germline, CDR1 MGHRA and CDR2 YSYEKL. V lost 1 base and J lost 2, with 8 bases in between. The CDR3 DNA follows: TGCGCCAGCAGCCAAGTTAATTTACAAGAGACCCAGTACTTC. The encoded protein is CASSQVNLQETQYF.

The V gene is TRBV15, the J gene TRBJ1-5; D is ambiguous. Germline CDR1 is LNHNV and CDR2 is YYDKDF (reference sequence). Trimming shortened V by 0 bases and J by 0 bases, and 6 bases separated the two germline ends. The CDR3 covers 15 residues. The CDR3 nucleotides read TGTGCCACCAGCAGAGAGGTGAATAGCAATCAGCCCCAGCATTTT. Amino acids: CATSREVNSNQPQHF.

The chain links TRBV9 to TRBJ2-3; D may be TRBD1 (6 bases). The CDR3 covers 16 residues. CDR1 SGDLS and CDR2 YYNGEE come from the germline V gene. The V gene lost 4 bases and the J gene lost 4 bases, with 19 bases spanning the gap. The CDR3: CASSPRAGAPPDTQYF. The CDR3 coding sequence is TGTGCCAGCAGCCCCCGGGCAGGGGCCCCCCCAGATACGCAGTATTTT.

V and J are TRBV6-5 and TRBJ1-1; possibly TRBD1 for D (5 bases). The V and J ends lost 0 bases and 1 base respectively, with 9 bases between them. In germline, CDR1 is MNHEY, CDR2 SVGAGI. The CDR3 consists of 15 residues. CDR3 protein: CASSYSEGENTEAFF. DNA of the CDR3: TGTGCCAGCAGTTACTCGGAAGGGGAGAACACTGAAGCTTTCTTT.

Regarding this clone: Other DNA sequences in this sample translate to the same CDR3. This chain connects TRBV27 to TRBJ2-7; D not resolved. The V gene lost 4 bases and the J gene lost 2 bases, with 3 bases spanning the gap. Germline CDR1 MNHEY, CDR2 SMNVEV (reference sequence). This CDR3 is 11 amino acids long. CDR3 in DNA: TGTGCCAGCAGTTCAGCCTACGAGCAGTACTTC. Translating gives CASSSAYEQYF.

The chain couples TRBV28 to TRBJ2-7; D not certain. Trimming cost V 5 bases and J 2 bases, with 10 bases left between them. The CDR3 has 13 amino acids. CDR1 is MDHEN, CDR2 SYDVKM, per germline. CDR3 DNA sequence: TGTGCCAGCAGTCGCGACGTCCCCTACGAGCAGTACTTC. Encoded protein: CASSRDVPYEQYF. The full variable domain, with the rest looked up from reference TRBV28 and TRBJ2-7, is DVKVTQSSRYLVKRTGEKVFLECVQDMDHENMFWYRQDPGLGLRLIYFSYDVKMKEKGDIPEGYSVSREKKERFSLILESASTNQTSMYLCASSRDVPYEQYFGPGTRLTVT.

V usage is TRBV7-9 and J usage is TRBJ2-1; D remains ambiguous. V lost 4 bases, J lost 8 bases, and 6 bases lay in between. The germline gives CDR1 SEHNR, CDR2 FQNEAQ (reference sequence). The CDR3 length is 11 residues. CDR3 DNA: TGTGCCAGCAGCTGGAAAGATGAGCAGTTCTTC. It codes for CASSWKDEQFF. Together with reference TRBV7-9 and TRBJ2-1, the CDR3 gives the full variable domain: DTGVSQNPRHKITKRGQNVTFRCDPISEHNRLYWYRQTLGQGPEFLTYFQNEAQLEKSRLLSDRFSAERPKGSFSTLEIQRTEQGDSAMYLCASSWKDEQFFGPGTRLTVL.

The V gene is TRBV29-1, the J gene TRBJ1-2; the D is unclear. Germline CDR1 and CDR2: SQVTM and ANQGSEA. Trimming left V 1 base short and J 8 bases short, with 11 bases between. CDR3 length: 12 residues. The CDR3 spells CSVEGNDAGYTF. In nucleotides, the CDR3 is TGCAGCGTTGAAGGCAATGATGCGGGCTACACCTTC.

The chain has TRBV7-8 and TRBJ2-1, with 9 bases fitting TRBD1. The CDR3 extends over 14 amino acids. V lost 6 bases to trimming and J lost 4 bases; unmatched junction nucleotides: 4. Germline V gene sequence: CDR1 SGHVS, CDR2 FQNEAQ. CDR3 sequence reads: CASRSGTGYNEQFF. The CDR3 coding sequence is TGTGCCAGCAGATCCGGGACAGGGTACAATGAGCAGTTCTTC.

V gene TRBV5-4 combines with J gene TRBJ2-7, with a weak D call TRBD1 (5 bases). The CDR3 covers 13 residues. V lost 3 bases, J lost 1 base, and 8 bases lay in between. Germline V gene lookup returns CDR1 SGHNT and CDR2 YYREEE (reference sequence). Here the CDR3 reads CASSSDRSYEQYF. The CDR3 bases are TGTGCCAGCAGCTCTGACAGATCCTACGAGCAGTACTTC.

This chain links TRBV27 with TRBJ2-1; 11 bases match TRBD2. The ends lost 10 bases at V and 5 bases at J; junction bases unmatched: 7. CDR3 size: 14 residues. Germline assignment: CDR1 MNHEY and CDR2 SMNVEV (reference sequence). Here the CDR3 reads CAIRLAGPNNEQFF. For the CDR3, the DNA is TGTGCCATTAGACTAGCGGGACCCAACAATGAGCAGTTCTTC.

The DNA for the CDR3 is TGTGCCAGCAGCGGGGACGGGACTAGCGGGATCAATGAGCAGTTCTTC. It yields the protein CASSGDGTSGINEQFF. The V and J genes are TRBV9 and TRBJ2-1; TRBD2 matches 13 bases. Per germline, CDR1 SGDLS and CDR2 YYNGEE. V was pared by 3 bases and J by 6 bases, with 6 bases of the junction left unmatched. The CDR3 covers 16 residues.